This TCR beta chain is from a study of OX40 agonist ivuxolimab in advanced cancers. Across the study: In this cohort, patients received ivuxolimab, an agonistic anti-OX40 (CD134) antibody. At 65% to 85% male, the cohort had a mean age of around 56 years, ranging from about 23 to 79.

Patients were ineligible given autoimmune disease history or systemic immunosuppression. The sampling schedule covered blood at baseline, cycle 4 day 1, and cycle 7 day 1. V gave up 1 base and J gave up 9 bases, with 13 bases separating them. CDR3 length equals 14 residues. Germline assignment: CDR1 SGHAT and CDR2 FQNNGV. Sequencing used immunoSEQ multiplex PCR; TCRdb keeps in-frame clones, though not all of them. The data show tens of thousands of clones, 65% to 85% seen once. V gene TRBV11-2 combines with J gene TRBJ2-1, with D perhaps being TRBD1 or TRBD2 (5 bases each). This TCR was recovered from an adult with an advanced solid tumor such as melanoma, head and neck, liver or kidney cancer. Source: CD4+ or CD8+ T cells sorted from blood, taken in a trial of the OX40 agonist ivuxolimab. This CDR3 reads CASSLVWGSREQFF. The CDR3 region has the DNA TGTGCCAGCAGCTTAGTTTGGGGGAGCCGTGAGCAGTTCTTC.